These T cell receptor beta chains were read from a single sample in a study of Graves' ophthalmopathy and Graves' hyperthyroidism. Via MiXCR, TCRdb re-called the multiplex PCR reads, giving one row per CDR3 protein. The sample has fewer than 400,000 distinct CDR3 sequences, approximately 16% seen once. The specimen was peripheral blood. The receptors originated from a woman between 18 and 30 years old with Graves' ophthalmopathy. CDR3s include the opening cysteine and the closing phenylalanine or tryptophan. A D gene is named only where the DNA matches it firmly. Not every row has a clone size; where given, it reads once, few, many or a size class.

>TRBJ2-6|TRBV12-3/TRBV12-4|many|NA
TGTGCCAGCAGGTCCCGGGACTCCCTCTCCAACGTCCTGACTTTC
CASRSRDSLSNVLTF
>TRBJ1-1|TRBV19|many|NA
TGTGCCAGTATCGACCAAAGGGACACTGAAGCTTTCTTT
CASIDQRDTEAFF
>TRBJ1-1|TRBV19|many|NA
TGTGCCAGTAGTATAGATCGTACGGAGGCTTGGAACACTGAAGCTTTCTTT
CASSIDRTEAWNTEAFF
>TRBJ2-7|TRBV20-1|many|NA
TGCAGTGCTAGGCATAAAGGGGGCTACGAGCAGTACTTC
CSARHKGGYEQYF
>TRBJ2-7|TRBV7-2|many|TRBD2
TGTGCCAGCAGCTCTAGCGGGGCCCTATCCTACGAGCAGTACTTC
CASSSSGALSYEQYF
>TRBJ2-5|TRBV24-1|many|NA
TGTGCCACCAGTGATTTAGGGACCCAAGAGACCCAGTACTTC
CATSDLGTQETQYF
>TRBJ1-1|TRBV3-1|few|NA
TGTGCCAGCAGCCAACCCAGGAGTTGGACTGAAGCTTTCTTT
CASSQPRSWTEAFF
>TRBJ1-6|TRBV19|few|NA
TGTGCCGCGGCATCCAACAGGGCGACACCCCTCCACTTT
CAAASNRATPLHF
>TRBJ2-5|TRBV12-3/TRBV12-4|NA|NA
TGTGCCAGCAGTTTTTCGTTGGGGTGGGAACTAAATCGGGACCAAGAGACCCAGTACTTC
CASSFSLGWELNRDQETQYF
>TRBJ1-1|TRBV6-1|many|NA
TGTGCCAGCAGTAAGACCATTTACACTGAAGCTTTCTTT
CASSKTIYTEAFF
>TRBJ2-2|TRBV6-5|many|NA
TGTGCCAGCAGTTCCCTCCAGGAGAACACCGGGGAGCTGTTTTTT
CASSSLQENTGELFF
>TRBJ1-2|TRBV29-1|NA|TRBD1
TGCAGCGTTCGACAGGGTCGACCCTATGGCTACACCTTC
CSVRQGRPYGYTF
>TRBJ1-1|TRBV12-3/TRBV12-4|NA|NA
TGTGCCAGCAGTTCCCAAAGGACGGGTAACACTGAAGCTTTCTTT
CASSSQRTGNTEAFF
>TRBJ2-6|TRBV7-6|many|NA
TGTGCCAGCAGCTTAGGGCCCCCGGGCGGAGGGGCCAACGTCCTGACTTTC
CASSLGPPGGGANVLTF
>TRBJ1-6|TRBV9|many|NA
TGTGCCAGCAGCGAGGTGGCTAATTCACCCCTCCACTTT
CASSEVANSPLHF
>TRBJ2-7|TRBV4-1|many|NA
TGCGCCAGCAGCCTTGTGGGACCAGTCTACGAGCAGTACTTC
CASSLVGPVYEQYF
>TRBJ1-5|TRBV27|many|NA
TGTGCCAGCAGTCCCGGGCTCAGGAGGAATCAGCCCCAGCATTTT
CASSPGLRRNQPQHF
>TRBJ1-5|TRBV6-5|many|NA
TGTGCCAGCAGTTACTCTGGGAGTCCGAATCAGCCCCAGCATTTT
CASSYSGSPNQPQHF
>TRBJ2-7|TRBV7-2|many|TRBD2
TGTGCCAGCAGCCTTAGCGGGGGCACGTTTTACGAGCAGTACTTC
CASSLSGGTFYEQYF
>TRBJ2-5|TRBV12-3/TRBV12-4|NA|NA
TGTGCCAGCAGTTTAAAGGGGCTCCCCCAAGAGACCCAGTACTTC
CASSLKGLPQETQYF
>TRBJ2-7|TRBV28|NA|TRBD2
TGTGCCAGCACCTCACTAGCGGGAGGAGAGCAGTACTTC
CASTSLAGGEQYF
>TRBJ2-7|TRBV10-3|many|TRBD2
TGTGCCATCAACCCTAGCGGTCCATACCCCTCCTACGAGCAGTACTTC
CAINPSGPYPSYEQYF
>TRBJ2-7|TRBV11-2|many|TRBD1
TGTGCCAGCAGCTCAACAGGGGGAAGATACGAGCAGTACTTC
CASSSTGGRYEQYF
>TRBJ2-5|TRBV7-3|many|TRBD2
TGTGCCAGCAGCTTGCACCGGGACTACCCACGAGGAGAGACCCAGTACTTC
CASSLHRDYPRGETQYF
>TRBJ1-6|TRBV27|many|NA
TGTGCCAGCAGTTCACAGGTTCTTACCTATAATTCACCCCTCCACTTT
CASSSQVLTYNSPLHF
>TRBJ1-5|TRBV11-2|many|NA
TGTGCCAGCAGCTTAGGTTTGAACAGGGCATGGGTCAATCAGCCCCAGCATTTT
CASSLGLNRAWVNQPQHF
>TRBJ1-1|TRBV19|many|NA
TGTGCCAGTAGTATGCGTCCTCGGACGAACACTGAAGCTTTCTTT
CASSMRPRTNTEAFF
>TRBJ1-5|TRBV6-5|many|NA
TGTGCCAGCAGTCCCAGACAAGGGGATCAGCCCCAGCATTTT
CASSPRQGDQPQHF
>TRBJ2-5|TRBV15|many|NA
TGTGCCACCAGCAACTGGTGGGAGACCCAGTACTTC
CATSNWWETQYF
>TRBJ2-7|TRBV28|many|TRBD2
TGTGCCAGCGGATCGCCCAAACTAGCGGGATCCTACGAGCAGTACTTC
CASGSPKLAGSYEQYF
>TRBJ1-1|TRBV7-8|many|TRBD1
TGTGCCAGCAGCTTAGCTGCCAGCGGGACAGAAGACGACACTGAAGCTTTCTTT
CASSLAASGTEDDTEAFF
>TRBJ1-5|TRBV6-1|many|TRBD1
TGTGCCAGCAGTGTGGGGACAGGGACGAATCAGCCCCAGCATTTT
CASSVGTGTNQPQHF
>TRBJ1-6|TRBV6-1|once|TRBD1
TGTGCCAGCAGAGGCGACTCACAGGGGGGACCCCTCCACTTT
CASRGDSQGGPLHF
>TRBJ2-7|TRBV12-3/TRBV12-4|few|NA
TGTGCCAGCAGTATGGGGGGACCCGCCTACGAGCAGTACTTC
CASSMGGPAYEQYF
>TRBJ2-5|TRBV7-8|NA|NA
TGTGCCAGCAGCACACACTCGGAGACCCAGTACTTC
CASSTHSETQYF
>TRBJ2-7|TRBV5-1|NA|NA
TGCGCCAGCAGCCAGGTGGGCAGGGCGGCGGACGAGCAGTACTTC
CASSQVGRAADEQYF
>TRBJ1-3|TRBV11-2|many|NA
TGTGCCAGCGGCACCCGACCGAAGATAGTCTCTGGAAACACCATATATTTT
CASGTRPKIVSGNTIYF
>TRBJ1-6|TRBV28|many|TRBD1
TGTGCCAGCAGGGGACAGGCTGGTAATTCACCCCTCCACTTT
CASRGQAGNSPLHF
>TRBJ1-5|TRBV6-1|many|TRBD1
TGTGCCAGCAGAGAGGGACAGGGTGGCAATCAGCCCCAGCATTTT
CASREGQGGNQPQHF
>TRBJ2-7|TRBV18|NA|TRBD2
TGTGCCAGCTCACCACCCACTTCCAGCGGGAGCTCCTACGAGCAGTACTTC
CASSPPTSSGSSYEQYF
>TRBJ1-6|TRBV7-2|NA|NA
TGTGCCAGCAGCTTAGCAGACCGCCTGTCACCCCTCCACTTT
CASSLADRLSPLHF
>TRBJ2-7|TRBV7-2|many|TRBD2
TGTGCCAGCAGCTGGGGACTAGCTGAGTACGAGCAGTACTTC
CASSWGLAEYEQYF
>TRBJ2-7|TRBV6-1|many|NA
TGTGCCAGCAGGGGACTCAGCTCCTACGAGCAGTACTTC
CASRGLSSYEQYF
>TRBJ1-2|TRBV9|many|TRBD1
TGTGCCAGCAGCGTAAACTCGGGACAGAACTATGGCTACACCTTC
CASSVNSGQNYGYTF
>TRBJ2-7|TRBV4-2|many|TRBD2
TGTGCCAGCAGCCATCCCTCGGCGGGGGGCGCTAGCTCCTACGAGCAGTACTTC
CASSHPSAGGASSYEQYF
>TRBJ1-5|TRBV5-1|many|NA
TGCGCCAGCAGCTTGTCGGGGAATGAGCCCCAGCATTTT
CASSLSGNEPQHF
>TRBJ2-2|TRBV7-3|few|NA
TGTGCCAGCAAGGGGGGACCTCAAGCCGGGGAGCTGTTTTTT
CASKGGPQAGELFF
>TRBJ2-7|TRBV7-8|many|NA
TGTGCCAGCAGCCCGGAGGGGCAGCCAGCCTACGAGCAGTACTTC
CASSPEGQPAYEQYF